The 14 T cell receptor beta chains below were found in one sample sequenced in a study of identifying expanded T cells in peripheral blood. The data were produced by immunoSEQ multiplex PCR, yet TCRdb's version contains in-frame clones alone and is incomplete. Counted here are around 68,000 clones, about 89% occurring once; the ten biggest clones make up approximately 4.5%. The source material was blood. Receptors were obtained from a person aged 18-70 years in good health.

J is TRBJ2-4 and V is TRBV19; 7 nucleotides line up with TRBD1. Looked up from germline, CDR1 is LNHDA and CDR2 is SQIVND (reference sequence). The CDR3 runs 16 residues. V dropped 7 bases and J dropped 0; count of bases not matched to a gene: 9. The CDR3 reads CASTLRQGLAKNIQYF. The CDR3 nucleotides read TGTGCCAGTACCCTAAGACAGGGTCTAGCCAAAAACATTCAGTACTTC.

The chain is built from TRBV19 and TRBJ1-5; D is possibly TRBD1 (5 bases). Germline CDR1 reads LNHDA; CDR2 reads SQIVND (reference sequence). This CDR3 comprises 15 residues. Trimming cost V 5 bases and J 3 bases, with 14 bases left between them. Written as DNA, the CDR3 is TGTGCCAGTAGTCCCAAGGGGACGTTCAATCAGCCCCAGCATTTT. Translating gives CASSPKGTFNQPQHF.

The sample holds a few counts of this clone. The V gene is TRBV18, the J gene TRBJ1-5, with TRBD1 matching over 8 bases. The germline CDR1 and CDR2 sequences are KGHSH and LQKENI. The CDR3 has 15 residues. V gave up 6 bases and J gave up 3 bases; unmatched junction bases: 7. CDR3 in DNA: TGTGCCAGCTCTCGGACAGGGAGGGACAATCAGCCCCAGCATTTT. As protein: CASSRTGRDNQPQHF.

The V gene is TRBV30, the J gene TRBJ2-1; perhaps TRBD2 as D (5 bases). CDR3 length: 11 residues. V dropped 0 bases and J dropped 9 bases, with 6 bases sitting between them. Germline loops: CDR1 GTSNPN, CDR2 SVGIG (reference sequence). The CDR3 bases are TGTGCCTGGAGTGTAAGCGGTGAGCAGTTCTTC. Protein sequence: CAWSVSGEQFF.

The rearrangement links TRBV4-2 to TRBJ2-3, with 13 bases that match TRBD2. Germline values: CDR1 LGHNA, CDR2 YNFKEQ. The CDR3 runs 17 residues. With 4 bases clipped from V and 6 bases from J, the junction kept 10 bases outside the gene matches. The CDR3 region is CASSPGLAGVGADTQYF. CDR3 DNA sequence: TGTGCCAGCAGCCCCGGACTAGCGGGAGTTGGGGCGGATACGCAGTATTTT.

The V and J genes are TRBV5-4 and TRBJ2-5; 8 bases align to TRBD2. In germline, CDR1 is SGHNT, CDR2 YYREEE (reference sequence). With 4 bases clipped from V and 0 bases from J, the junction kept 5 bases outside the gene matches. The CDR3 length is 15 residues. Written as DNA, the CDR3 is TGTGCCAGCAGCCCCCGGGGGGGGTACCAAGAGACCCAGTACTTC. Translated, it gives CASSPRGGYQETQYF.

J is TRBJ1-2 and V is TRBV5-4; TRBD1 is a possible D gene (5 bases). Per germline, CDR1 SGHNT and CDR2 YYREEE (reference sequence). This CDR3 spans 13 amino acids. V lost 2 bases to trimming and J lost 6 bases, with 11 bases between them. CDR3 region: CASSLVQGDGYTF. DNA of the CDR3: TGTGCCAGCAGCTTAGTCCAGGGAGATGGCTACACCTTC.

The rearrangement links TRBV7-9 to TRBJ1-1, with D possibly matching TRBD1 (5 bases). The germline V gene has CDR1 SEHNR and CDR2 FQNEAQ (reference sequence). This CDR3 has 15 residues. V lost 5 bases to trimming and J lost 6 bases, with 19 bases between them. The CDR3 spells CASSISLGPRSEAFF. Written as DNA, the CDR3 is TGTGCCAGCAGCATTAGTCTGGGGCCCAGATCTGAAGCTTTCTTT.

The rearrangement links TRBV5-1 to TRBJ2-3, with TRBD2 matching 9 bases. There are 15 residues in the CDR3. CDR1 and CDR2 from the germline V gene are SGHRS and YFSETQ. The trim removed 5 bases at V and 1 base at J, leaving 5 bases unmatched. The CDR3 DNA reads TGCGCCAGCAGTCCTCAGCGGGGGGGCACAGATACGCAGTATTTT. It encodes CASSPQRGGTDTQYF.

The chain employs TRBV9 and TRBJ2-1, with 11 bases matching TRBD2. Trimming at V came to 2 bases and at J to 8 bases, leaving 6 bases not matched to a gene. This CDR3 is 15 amino acids long. Per germline, CDR1 SGDLS and CDR2 YYNGEE. As DNA, the CDR3 is TGTGCCAGCAGCGTTAGCGGGAGGGCCTTGTATGAGCAGTTCTTC. It yields the protein CASSVSGRALYEQFF.

The V gene is TRBV6-1, the J gene TRBJ1-6; no clear D gene. CDR1 and CDR2 from the germline V gene are MNHNS and SASEGT. CDR3 length: 14 amino acids. With 8 bases removed from V and 6 bases from J, the gap between germline ends came to 14 bases. Written as DNA, the CDR3 is TGTGCCAGCGAGTTCGAACCTGGTAATTCACCCCTCCACTTT. This codes for CASEFEPGNSPLHF.

This clone came up a few times. V gene TRBV9 combines with J gene TRBJ2-2; no firm D call. Germline CDR1 and CDR2: SGDLS and YYNGEE. This CDR3 region has 12 residues. The V end was cut by 0 bases, the J end by 7 bases, with 4 bases between. CDR3 region: CASSVEVGELFF. CDR3 nucleotide sequence: TGTGCCAGCAGCGTAGAGGTCGGGGAGCTGTTTTTT.

In DNA form, the CDR3 reads TGTGCCAGCAGTGAAGGTGACGGGCCGGGGGGTAACGAGCAGTACTTC. Translating it yields CASSEGDGPGGNEQYF. The V call is TRBV2, the J call TRBJ2-7; 7 bases are a match to TRBD2. Germline V gene data show CDR1 as SNHLY and CDR2 as FYNNEI. The CDR3 consists of 16 residues. V shed 1 base, J shed 5 bases, and the junction held 11 bases outside the gene matches. The full variable domain, in which reference TRBV2 and TRBJ2-7 provide the parts outside the CDR3, is EPEVTQTPSHQVTQMGQEVILRCVPISNHLYFYWYRQILGQKVEFLVSFYNNEISEKSEIFDDQFSVERPDGSNFTLKIRSTKLEDSAMYFCASSEGDGPGGNEQYFGPGTRLTVT.

Written as DNA, the CDR3 is TGTGCCAGCAGCTTAGTGCTTCAAGAGACCCAGTACTTC. It encodes CASSLVLQETQYF. The chain has TRBV7-9 and TRBJ2-5; D remains unclear. The ends were cut back, 1 base at V and 2 bases at J, with 5 bases in the middle. The CDR3 has 13 amino acids. From germline, CDR1 is SEHNR and CDR2 FQNEAQ (reference sequence).